Below, one TCR beta chain is given with its context. The method was immunoSEQ multiplex PCR; TCRdb's version includes in-frame clones alone and lacks a portion of them. The sample consists of tens of thousands of clones, about nine tenths of them appearing once. This sample is part of a study of sequential checkpoint blockade in melanoma. The treatment here: randomized to nivolumab then ipilimumab (arm A) or the reverse (arm B). Trimming shortened V by 4 bases and J by 6 bases, and 13 bases separated the two germline ends. Germline V lookup: CDR1 MGHRA, CDR2 YSYEKL. This CDR3 region has 14 residues. The rearrangement links TRBV4-1 to TRBJ2-1, with D uncertain. The material was CD8+ T cells sorted from blood (inferred from file names), obtained from a patient given nivolumab and ipilimumab in sequence. This receptor was obtained from a human donor with melanoma. The CDR3: CASSPSWPGNEQFF. CDR3 DNA sequence: TGCGCCAGCAGCCCCTCTTGGCCGGGCAATGAGCAGTTCTTC.